This entry lists 5 T cell receptor beta chains sequenced from one sample in a study of shared clonotypes between healthy human individuals. Only in-frame clones appear in the TCRdb table, and some are missing; sequencing was by immunoSEQ multiplex PCR. The sample records over a million clones, more than 65% being singletons. Sequenced material: memory CD4+ T cells sorted from blood. The subset denotes: CD45RA-negative fraction. The receptors derive from a man aged 18 to 30 in good health.

The chain has TRBV2 and TRBJ2-7; perhaps TRBD1 as D (6 bases). The CDR3 sequence is 16 residues long. Deletions cut 3 bases from V and 1 base from J, with 16 bases between. Per germline, CDR1 SNHLY and CDR2 FYNNEI. CDR3 protein: CASSDGGQPSSYEQYF. The DNA of the CDR3 is TGTGCCAGCAGTGATGGGGGACAACCGTCGTCCTACGAGCAGTACTTC.

This sequence joins TRBV28 and TRBJ2-3; TRBD1 or TRBD2 may be the D gene (6 bases each). CDR1 and CDR2 (germline): MDHEN, SYDVKM. V lost 7 bases, J lost 5 bases, and 16 bases lay in between. CDR3 length equals 14 residues. CDR3: CASTQGGSLDTQYF. For the CDR3, the DNA is TGTGCCAGCACCCAAGGGGGGTCCCTAGATACGCAGTATTTT.

This sequence joins TRBV27 and TRBJ2-7, with D possibly called TRBD1 or TRBD2 (5 bases each). With 2 bases removed from V and 7 bases from J, the gap between germline ends came to 15 bases. Germline CDR1 MNHEY, CDR2 SMNVEV (reference sequence). CDR3 length equals 14 residues. In nucleotides, the CDR3 is TGTGCCAGCAGTTTACCCGGGACCTCAGGGGAGCAGTACTTC. Translating it yields CASSLPGTSGEQYF.

The chain joins TRBV2 to TRBJ2-5, with D perhaps TRBD1 (6 bases). Between the trimmed V and J ends, which lost 2 bases and 7 bases, there was a span of 11 bases. CDR3 size: 13 residues. Germline assignment: CDR1 SNHLY and CDR2 FYNNEI. This CDR3 reads CASSEHRDGTQYF. The CDR3 bases are TGTGCCAGCAGTGAACACAGGGACGGGACCCAGTACTTC.

In regard to this clone: This specimen includes other DNA sequences encoding the same CDR3. This chain links TRBV10-3 with TRBJ2-3; the D is unclear. Per germline, CDR1 ENHRY and CDR2 SYGVKD. This CDR3 contains 12 residues. V lost 6 bases and J lost 0, with 4 bases in between. This chain's CDR3 is CAIRGSTDTQYF. The CDR3 nucleotides are TGTGCCATCAGGGGAAGCACAGATACGCAGTATTTT.